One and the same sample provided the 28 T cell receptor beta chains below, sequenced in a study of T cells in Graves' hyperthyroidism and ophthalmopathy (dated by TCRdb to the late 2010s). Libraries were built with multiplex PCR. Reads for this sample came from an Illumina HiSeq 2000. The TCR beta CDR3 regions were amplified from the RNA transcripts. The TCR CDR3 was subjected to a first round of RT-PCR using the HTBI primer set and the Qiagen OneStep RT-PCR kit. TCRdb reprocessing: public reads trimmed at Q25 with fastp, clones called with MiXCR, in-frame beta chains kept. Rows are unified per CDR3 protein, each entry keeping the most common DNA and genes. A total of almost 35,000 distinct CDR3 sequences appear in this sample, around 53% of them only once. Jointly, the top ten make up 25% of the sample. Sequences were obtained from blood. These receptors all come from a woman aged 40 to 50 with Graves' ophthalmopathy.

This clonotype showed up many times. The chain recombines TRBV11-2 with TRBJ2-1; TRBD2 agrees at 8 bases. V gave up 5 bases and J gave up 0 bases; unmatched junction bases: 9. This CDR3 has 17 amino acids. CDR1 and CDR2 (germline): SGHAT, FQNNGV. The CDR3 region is CASSPRGGLSSYNEQFF. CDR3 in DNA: TGTGCCAGCAGCCCGCGCGGGGGGCTGAGCTCCTACAATGAGCAGTTCTTC. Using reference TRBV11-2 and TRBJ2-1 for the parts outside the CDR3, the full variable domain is EAGVAQSPRYKIIEKRQSVAFWCNPISGHATLYWYQQILGQGPKLLIQFQNNGVVDDSQLPKDRFSAERLKGVDSTLKIQPAKLEDSAVYLCASSPRGGLSSYNEQFFGPGTRLTVL.

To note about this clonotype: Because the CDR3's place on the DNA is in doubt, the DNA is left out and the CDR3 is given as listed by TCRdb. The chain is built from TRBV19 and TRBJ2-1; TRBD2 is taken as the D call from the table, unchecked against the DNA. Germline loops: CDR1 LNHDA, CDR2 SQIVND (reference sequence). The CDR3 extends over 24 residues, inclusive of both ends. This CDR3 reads CASTNCASSYLTSGGANRRNEQFF.

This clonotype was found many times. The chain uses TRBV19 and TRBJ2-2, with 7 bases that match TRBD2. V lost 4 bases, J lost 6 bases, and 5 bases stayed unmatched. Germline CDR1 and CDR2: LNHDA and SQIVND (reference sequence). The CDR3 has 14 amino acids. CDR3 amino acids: CASSTRGGSGELFF. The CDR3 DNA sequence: TGTGCCAGTAGTACCCGGGGAGGGTCCGGGGAGCTGTTTTTT.

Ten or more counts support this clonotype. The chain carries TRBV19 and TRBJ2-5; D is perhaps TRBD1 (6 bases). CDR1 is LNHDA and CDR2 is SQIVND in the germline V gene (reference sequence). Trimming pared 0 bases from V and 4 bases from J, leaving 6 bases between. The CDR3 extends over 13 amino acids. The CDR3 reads CASSIEGAETQYF. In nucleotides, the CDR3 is TGTGCCAGTAGTATAGAGGGGGCAGAGACCCAGTACTTC.

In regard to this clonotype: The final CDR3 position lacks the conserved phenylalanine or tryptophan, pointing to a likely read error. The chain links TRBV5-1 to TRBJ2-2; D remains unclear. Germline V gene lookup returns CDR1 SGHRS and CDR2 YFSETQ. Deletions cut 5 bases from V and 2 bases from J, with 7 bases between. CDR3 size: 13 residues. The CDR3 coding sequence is TGCGCCAGCAGAGGAGTAAACACCGGGGAGCTGTTTTAT. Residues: CASRGVNTGELFY.

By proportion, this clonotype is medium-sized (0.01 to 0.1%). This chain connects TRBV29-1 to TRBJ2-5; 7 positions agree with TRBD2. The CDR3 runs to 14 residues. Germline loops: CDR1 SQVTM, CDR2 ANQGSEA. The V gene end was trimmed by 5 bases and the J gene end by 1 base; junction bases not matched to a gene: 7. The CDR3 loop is CSVTFPGGQETQYF. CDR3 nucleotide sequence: TGCAGCGTTACGTTCCCGGGGGGCCAAGAGACCCAGTACTTC.

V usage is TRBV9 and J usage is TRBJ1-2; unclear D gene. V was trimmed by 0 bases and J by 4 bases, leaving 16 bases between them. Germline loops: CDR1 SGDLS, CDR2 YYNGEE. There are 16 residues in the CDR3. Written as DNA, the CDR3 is TGTGCCAGCAGCGTAGGCCACGGCGGCCTAAGCTATGGCTACACCTTC. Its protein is CASSVGHGGLSYGYTF.

CDR3 coding DNA: TGTGCCAGCAGCTTTGGGGGATCCTACGAGCAGTACTTC. Protein: CASSFGGSYEQYF. The gene calls are TRBV7-3 and TRBJ2-7; D may match TRBD1 or TRBD2 (5 bases each). The CDR3 length is 13 residues. Germline V gene lookup returns CDR1 SGHTA and CDR2 FQGTGA. The V and J ends lost 3 bases and 1 base respectively, with 7 bases between them.

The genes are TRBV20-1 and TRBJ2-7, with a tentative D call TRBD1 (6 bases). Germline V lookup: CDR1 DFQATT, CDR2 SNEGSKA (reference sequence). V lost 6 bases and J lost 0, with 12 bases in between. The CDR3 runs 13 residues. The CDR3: CSATRDTSYEQYF. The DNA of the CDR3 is TGCAGTGCCACCCGGGACACCTCCTACGAGCAGTACTTC.

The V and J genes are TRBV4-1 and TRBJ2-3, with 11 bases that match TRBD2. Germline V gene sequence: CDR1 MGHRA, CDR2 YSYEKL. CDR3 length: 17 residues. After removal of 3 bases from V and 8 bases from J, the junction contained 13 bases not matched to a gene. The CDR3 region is CASSQELAGAPGVTQYF. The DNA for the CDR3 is TGCGCCAGCAGCCAGGAACTAGCGGGAGCCCCCGGTGTTACGCAGTATTTT.

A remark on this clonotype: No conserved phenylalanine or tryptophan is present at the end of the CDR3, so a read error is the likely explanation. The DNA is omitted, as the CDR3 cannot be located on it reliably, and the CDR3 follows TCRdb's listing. The CDR3 loop reads CASSRNGGS. The chain is built from TRBV7-2 and TRBJ1-1. In germline, CDR1 is SGHTA, CDR2 FQGNSA. From its first to its last residue, the CDR3 has 9 amino acids.

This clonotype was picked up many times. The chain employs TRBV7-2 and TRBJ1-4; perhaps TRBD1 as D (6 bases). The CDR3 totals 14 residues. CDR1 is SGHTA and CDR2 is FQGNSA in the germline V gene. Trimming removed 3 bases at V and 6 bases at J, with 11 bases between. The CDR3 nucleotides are TGTGCCAGCAGCTTTTTCAGGGGAGATGAAAAACTGTTTTTT. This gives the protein CASSFFRGDEKLFF. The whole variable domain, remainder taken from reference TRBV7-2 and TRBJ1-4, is GAGVSQSPSNKVTEKGKDVELRCDPISGHTALYWYRQSLGQGLEFLIYFQGNSAPDKSGLPSDRFSAERTGGSVSTLTIQRTQQEDSAVYLCASSFFRGDEKLFFGSGTQLSVL.

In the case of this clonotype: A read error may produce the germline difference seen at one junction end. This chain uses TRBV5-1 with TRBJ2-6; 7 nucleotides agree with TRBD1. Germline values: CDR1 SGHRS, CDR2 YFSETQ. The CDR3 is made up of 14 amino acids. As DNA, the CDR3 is TGCGCCAGCAGCCGGACGTGGGGACAGAACACTGAAGCTTTC. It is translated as CASSRTWGQNTEAF.

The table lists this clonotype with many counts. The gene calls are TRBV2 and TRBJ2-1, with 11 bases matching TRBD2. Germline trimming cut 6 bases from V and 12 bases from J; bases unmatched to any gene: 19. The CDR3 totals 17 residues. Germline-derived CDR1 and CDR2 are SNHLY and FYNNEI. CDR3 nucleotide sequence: TGTGCCAGCAGCCTAACGGGACTAGCGGCCGTTTTTTTCGGGCAGTTCTTC. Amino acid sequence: CASSLTGLAAVFFGQFF.

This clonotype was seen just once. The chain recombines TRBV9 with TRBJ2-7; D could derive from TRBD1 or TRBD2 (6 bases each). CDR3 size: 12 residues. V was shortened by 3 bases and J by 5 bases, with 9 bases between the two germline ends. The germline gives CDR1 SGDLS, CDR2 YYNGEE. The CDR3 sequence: CASSGGGNEQYF. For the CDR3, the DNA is TGTGCCAGCAGCGGAGGGGGGAACGAGCAGTACTTC.

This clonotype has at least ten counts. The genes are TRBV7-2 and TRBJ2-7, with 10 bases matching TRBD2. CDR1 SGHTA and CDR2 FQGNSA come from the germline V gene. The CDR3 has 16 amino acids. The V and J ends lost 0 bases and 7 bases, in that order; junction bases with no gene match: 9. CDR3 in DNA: TGTGCCAGCAGCTTAGCGTTAACTAGCGGGATCTATGAGCAGTACTTC. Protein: CASSLALTSGIYEQYF.

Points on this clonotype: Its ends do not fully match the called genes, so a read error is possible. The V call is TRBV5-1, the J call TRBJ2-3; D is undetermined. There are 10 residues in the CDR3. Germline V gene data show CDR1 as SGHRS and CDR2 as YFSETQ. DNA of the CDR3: TGTGCCAGCAGCTTGGCCCCGCAGTATTTT. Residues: CASSLAPQYF.

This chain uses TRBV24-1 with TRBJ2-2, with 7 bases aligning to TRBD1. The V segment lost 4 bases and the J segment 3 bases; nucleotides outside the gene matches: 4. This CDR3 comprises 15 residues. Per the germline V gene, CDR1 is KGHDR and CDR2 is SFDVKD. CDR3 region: CATSEGQAYTGELFF. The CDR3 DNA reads TGTGCCACCAGTGAAGGACAGGCTTACACCGGGGAGCTGTTTTTT.

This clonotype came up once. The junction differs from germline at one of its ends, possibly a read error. The DNA of the CDR3 is TGCGCCAGCCGCCAAAATCCCGGACAGGGGACATCTGGAAACACCATATATTTT. It translates to CASRQNPGQGTSGNTIYF. This chain joins TRBV4-3 and TRBJ1-3; the match to TRBD1 covers 9 bases. The germline CDR1 and CDR2 sequences are LGHNA and YSLEER. The CDR3 is 18 residues long.

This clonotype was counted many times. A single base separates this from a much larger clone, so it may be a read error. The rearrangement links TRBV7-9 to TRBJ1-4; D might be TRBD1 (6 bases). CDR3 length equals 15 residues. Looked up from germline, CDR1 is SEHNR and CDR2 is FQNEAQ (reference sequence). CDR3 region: CVSSLVTGGDEKLFF. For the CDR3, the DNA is TGTGTCAGCAGCTTAGTGACAGGAGGCGACGAAAAACTGTTTTTT.

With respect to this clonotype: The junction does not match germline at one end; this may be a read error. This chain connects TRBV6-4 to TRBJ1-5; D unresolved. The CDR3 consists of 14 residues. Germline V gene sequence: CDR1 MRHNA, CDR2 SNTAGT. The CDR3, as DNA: TGTGCCGGCAGTGAGGAGGGCGGTGGGCAACCCCAGCATTTT. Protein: CAGSEEGGGQPQHF.

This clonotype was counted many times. The CDR3: CASFLFSGRWADTQYF. The CDR3 region has the DNA TGTGCCAGCTTCCTTTTTAGCGGGAGGTGGGCAGATACGCAGTATTTT. The chain recombines TRBV7-9 with TRBJ2-3; 10 bases align to TRBD2. The CDR3 has 16 residues. Germline V gene sequence: CDR1 SEHNR, CDR2 FQNEAQ (reference sequence). The V and J ends lost 8 bases and 4 bases, in that order; junction bases with no gene match: 12.

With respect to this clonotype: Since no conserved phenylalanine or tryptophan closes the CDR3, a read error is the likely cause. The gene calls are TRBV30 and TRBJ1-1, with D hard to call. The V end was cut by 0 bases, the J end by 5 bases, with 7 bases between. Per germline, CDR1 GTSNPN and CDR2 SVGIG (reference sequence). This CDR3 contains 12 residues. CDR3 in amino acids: CAWSVLGTEAFL. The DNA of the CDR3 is TGTGCCTGGAGTGTACTTGGGACTGAAGCTTTCCTT.

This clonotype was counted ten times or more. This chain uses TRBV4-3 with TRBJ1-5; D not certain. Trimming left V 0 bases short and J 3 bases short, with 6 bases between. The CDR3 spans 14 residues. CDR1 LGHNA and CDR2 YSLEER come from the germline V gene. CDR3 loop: CASSQEWNNQPQHF. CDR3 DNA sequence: TGCGCCAGCAGCCAAGAATGGAACAATCAGCCCCAGCATTTT.

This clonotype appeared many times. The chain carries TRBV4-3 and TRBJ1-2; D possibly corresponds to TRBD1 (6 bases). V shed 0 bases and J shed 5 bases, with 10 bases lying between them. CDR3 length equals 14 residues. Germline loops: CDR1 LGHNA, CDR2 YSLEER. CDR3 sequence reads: CASSQEDQGYGYTF. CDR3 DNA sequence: TGCGCCAGCAGCCAAGAGGACCAGGGGTATGGCTACACCTTC.

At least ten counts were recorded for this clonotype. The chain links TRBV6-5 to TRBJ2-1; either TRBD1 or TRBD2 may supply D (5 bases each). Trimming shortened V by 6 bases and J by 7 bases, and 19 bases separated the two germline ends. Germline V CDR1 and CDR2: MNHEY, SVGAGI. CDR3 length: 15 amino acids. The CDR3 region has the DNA TGTGCCAGCAGAGACTACCGGGACCATAGGAATGAGCAGTTCTTC. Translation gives CASRDYRDHRNEQFF.

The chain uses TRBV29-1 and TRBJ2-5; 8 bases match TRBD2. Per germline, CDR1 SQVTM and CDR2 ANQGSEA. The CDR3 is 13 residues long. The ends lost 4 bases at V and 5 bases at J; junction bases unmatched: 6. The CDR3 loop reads CSVAGGPRETQYF. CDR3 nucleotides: TGCAGCGTTGCGGGAGGGCCGAGGGAGACCCAGTACTTC.

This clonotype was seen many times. In DNA, the CDR3 is TGCGCCAGCAGCCAAGAACCAGGTAGGGACAATGAGCAGTTCTTC. This gives the protein CASSQEPGRDNEQFF. The chain combines TRBV4-1 with TRBJ2-1; no firm D call. Germline-derived CDR1 and CDR2 are MGHRA and YSYEKL. The CDR3 runs 15 residues. V was clipped by 0 bases and J by 5 bases, with 11 bases between them.